These T cell receptor beta chains were read from a single sample in a study of Graves' ophthalmopathy and Graves' hyperthyroidism. TCRdb passed the multiplex PCR reads through MiXCR, listing each CDR3 protein once. This table has 200,000 to 300,000 distinct CDR3 sequences, roughly 50% appearing once. Specimen: peripheral blood. Receptors originate from an adult man with Graves' ophthalmopathy. CDR3s include the opening cysteine and the closing phenylalanine or tryptophan. Each record gives: V gene, clone size, CDR3 protein. Expanded clones get a size class; other rows say once, few or many, or leave the size out.

v_gene: TRBV2
abundance: .
CDR3aa: CASSEAQGRGQPQHF

v_gene: TRBV12-3/TRBV12-4
abundance: .
CDR3aa: CASSYPTTGNYGYTF

v_gene: TRBV19
abundance: .
CDR3aa: CASSYLGQGEQYF

v_gene: TRBV24-1
abundance: .
CDR3aa: CATSDKAGGSGNTIYF

v_gene: TRBV10-1
abundance: .
CDR3aa: CASSENRGSYEQYF

v_gene: TRBV2
abundance: .
CDR3aa: CASRGTGTHEQYF

v_gene: TRBV2
abundance: .
CDR3aa: CASSAWGGSYEQYF

v_gene: TRBV11-2
abundance: few
CDR3aa: CASSLVSGREAGAYEQYF

v_gene: TRBV7-6
abundance: .
CDR3aa: CASSLDEGAIYF

v_gene: TRBV24-1
abundance: .
CDR3aa: CASSRGRDYEQYF

v_gene: TRBV29-1
abundance: .
CDR3aa: CSATTGSTEAFF

v_gene: TRBV7-3
abundance: .
CDR3aa: CASSPTNPRQYTIYF

v_gene: TRBV20-1
abundance: .
CDR3aa: CSARDLRAGADEAFF

v_gene: TRBV2
abundance: .
CDR3aa: CASRQDRPTNEKLFF

v_gene: TRBV7-2
abundance: many
CDR3aa: CASSQSSGETQYF

v_gene: TRBV7-9
abundance: .
CDR3aa: CASSFGRGRGETQYF

v_gene: TRBV7-9
abundance: .
CDR3aa: CASSLAGQGPGYTF

v_gene: TRBV20-1
abundance: .
CDR3aa: CSASLAGGYEQYF

v_gene: TRBV7-6
abundance: few
CDR3aa: CASSNRAAGNTIYF

v_gene: TRBV7-3
abundance: .
CDR3aa: CASSMTGGAGQETQYF

v_gene: TRBV6-6
abundance: .
CDR3aa: CASSQNSNYGYTF

v_gene: TRBV7-9
abundance: .
CDR3aa: CASSLSGSNVLTF

v_gene: TRBV4-1
abundance: .
CDR3aa: CASSQDSERDYGYTF

v_gene: TRBV5-5
abundance: .
CDR3aa: CASSFSGGGGGYTF

v_gene: TRBV5-1
abundance: few
CDR3aa: CASSPTGTGYEQYF

v_gene: TRBV29-1
abundance: .
CDR3aa: CSVEGIIGPLAFF

v_gene: TRBV11-2
abundance: .
CDR3aa: CASSRGAGEEGNQPQHF

v_gene: TRBV20-1
abundance: .
CDR3aa: CSVRKGRGMNTEAFF

v_gene: TRBV25-1
abundance: many
CDR3aa: CASSVDRTEYGYTF

v_gene: TRBV16
abundance: .
CDR3aa: CASSQWERLNTGELFF

v_gene: TRBV4-2
abundance: many
CDR3aa: CASSQEGEWAFF

v_gene: TRBV19
abundance: .
CDR3aa: CASSFTGTGVGYTF

v_gene: TRBV5-4
abundance: .
CDR3aa: CANGLQGTYGYTF

v_gene: TRBV29-1
abundance: .
CDR3aa: CSVDTGGTEAFF

v_gene: TRBV7-2
abundance: .
CDR3aa: CASSLRTQGGNTEAFF

v_gene: TRBV10-3
abundance: .
CDR3aa: CAISYTDRVVTEAFF

v_gene: TRBV19
abundance: .
CDR3aa: CASMRTGNTEAFF

v_gene: TRBV5-6
abundance: .
CDR3aa: CASSPTSGRNTGELFF

v_gene: TRBV2
abundance: .
CDR3aa: CASSQDWRYGYTF

v_gene: TRBV25-1
abundance: many
CDR3aa: CASGQGRTEAFF

v_gene: TRBV2
abundance: .
CDR3aa: CASSEQGAMAGYEQYF

v_gene: TRBV5-1
abundance: .
CDR3aa: CASSFGSGENTGELFF

v_gene: TRBV20-1
abundance: .
CDR3aa: CSASVGDGANVLTF

v_gene: TRBV7-9
abundance: few
CDR3aa: CASTRGQGTSGQETQYF

v_gene: TRBV12-3/TRBV12-4
abundance: .
CDR3aa: CASSSGLAGQETQYF